The present T cell receptor beta chain was sequenced within a study of technical replicates of blood from a handful of donors. The CDR3 runs to 13 residues. CDR1 SNHLY and CDR2 FYNNEI come from the germline V gene. V lost 6 bases and J 3 bases, leaving 9 bases between the germline ends. Using immunoSEQ multiplex PCR, the repertoire was profiled, and TCRdb retains in-frame clones only, with some absent. The table has around 83,000 clones, approximately 95% seen once. What was sequenced was T cells isolated from PBMCs. The TCR comes from a human donor in good health. V is TRBV2 and J is TRBJ2-1; TRBD2 might be the D (5 bases). CDR3 amino acids: CASRKSGYNEQFF. The CDR3 bases are TGTGCCAGCAGGAAGAGCGGCTACAATGAGCAGTTCTTC. Using reference TRBV2 and TRBJ2-1 for the parts outside the CDR3, the full variable domain is EPEVTQTPSHQVTQMGQEVILRCVPISNHLYFYWYRQILGQKVEFLVSFYNNEISEKSEIFDDQFSVERPDGSNFTLKIRSTKLEDSAMYFCASRKSGYNEQFFGPGTRLTVL.